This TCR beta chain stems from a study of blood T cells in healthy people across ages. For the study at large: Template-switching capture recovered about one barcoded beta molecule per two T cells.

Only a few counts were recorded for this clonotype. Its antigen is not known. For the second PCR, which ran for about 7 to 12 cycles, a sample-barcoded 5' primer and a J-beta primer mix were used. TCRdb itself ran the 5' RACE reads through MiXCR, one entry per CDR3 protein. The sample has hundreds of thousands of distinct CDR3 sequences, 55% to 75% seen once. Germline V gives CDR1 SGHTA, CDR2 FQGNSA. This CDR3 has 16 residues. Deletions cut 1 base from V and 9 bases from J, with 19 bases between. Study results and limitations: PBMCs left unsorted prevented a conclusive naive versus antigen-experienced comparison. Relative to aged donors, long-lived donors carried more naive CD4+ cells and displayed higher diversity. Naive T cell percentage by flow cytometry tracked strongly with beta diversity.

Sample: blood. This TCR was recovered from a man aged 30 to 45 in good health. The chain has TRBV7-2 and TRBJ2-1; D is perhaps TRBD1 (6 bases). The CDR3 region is CASSLVSGAEISEQFF. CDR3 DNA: TGTGCCAGCAGCTTAGTATCAGGGGCGGAGATTAGTGAGCAGTTCTTC.